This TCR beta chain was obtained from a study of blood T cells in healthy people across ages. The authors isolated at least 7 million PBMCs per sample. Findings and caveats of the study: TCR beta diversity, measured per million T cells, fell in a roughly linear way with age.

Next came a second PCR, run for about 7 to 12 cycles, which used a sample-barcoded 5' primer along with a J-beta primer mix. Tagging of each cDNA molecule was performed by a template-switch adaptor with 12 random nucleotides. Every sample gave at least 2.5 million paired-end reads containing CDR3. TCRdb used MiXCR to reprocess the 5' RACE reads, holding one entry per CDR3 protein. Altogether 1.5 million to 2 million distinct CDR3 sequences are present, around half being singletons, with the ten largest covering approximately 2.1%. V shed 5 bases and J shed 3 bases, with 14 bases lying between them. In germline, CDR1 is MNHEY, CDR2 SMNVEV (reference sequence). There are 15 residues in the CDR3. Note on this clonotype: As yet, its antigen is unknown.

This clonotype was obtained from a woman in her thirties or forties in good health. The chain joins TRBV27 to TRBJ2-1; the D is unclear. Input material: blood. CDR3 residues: CASSTIPAGYNEQFF. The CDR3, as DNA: TGTGCCAGCAGTACAATACCCGCAGGCTACAATGAGCAGTTCTTC.